The 3 T cell receptor beta chains presented below share a single source sample, sequenced in a study of T cells in Graves' hyperthyroidism and ophthalmopathy. The TCR beta CDR3 regions underwent amplification using RNA transcripts as the source. The HTBI primer set served for first-round RT-PCR of the TCR CDR3. TCRdb re-called the multiplex PCR reads with MiXCR, one entry per CDR3 protein. Of around 300,000 distinct CDR3 sequences listed, 15% are singletons. Sequenced: blood. The origin of the receptors is a woman aged 45-65 years with Graves' hyperthyroidism that later progressed to Graves' ophthalmopathy.

The table lists this clonotype with many counts. The chain couples TRBV3-1 to TRBJ1-1; D ambiguous. Germline V gives CDR1 LGHDT, CDR2 YNNKEL (reference sequence). This CDR3 contains 13 residues. Trimming took off 6 bases at V and 4 bases at J, with 12 bases between the two ends. CDR3 coding DNA: TGTGCCAGCAGGAAAAGGGAGGGCACTGAAGCTTTCTTT. Protein sequence: CASRKREGTEAFF.

This clonotype showed up many times. CDR3 loop: CASRPARWETQYF. The CDR3 bases are TGTGCCAGCAGACCGGCCAGGTGGGAGACCCAGTACTTC. The chain is built from TRBV7-2 and TRBJ2-5; D is unresolved. This CDR3 is 13 amino acids long. V was shortened by 6 bases and J by 5 bases, with 13 bases between the two germline ends. CDR1 and CDR2 from the germline V gene are SGHTA and FQGNSA.

This clonotype has a count of ten or more. This rearrangement joins TRBV29-1 to TRBJ2-2; D may be TRBD1 (5 bases). Germline loops: CDR1 SQVTM, CDR2 ANQGSEA. V shed 0 bases and J shed 3 bases, with 11 bases lying between them. CDR3 length: 15 amino acids. The CDR3 is CSVEDPGRDTGELFF. CDR3 coding DNA: TGCAGCGTTGAAGATCCGGGCAGGGACACCGGGGAGCTGTTTTTT.